This T cell receptor (beta chain) was sequenced in a study of cytomegalovirus exposure and HLA in healthy donors. 13 Jbeta primers and 60 Vbeta primers were used for the PCR. This table comes from immunoSEQ multiplex PCR, and its TCRdb copy is limited to in-frame clones, with some not included. In all, the sample yields around 100,000 clones. Overall study findings and caveats: A later analysis linked a missense DCLRE1C variant to TCR beta V- and J-gene trimming. Presence/absence analyses assumed roughly uniform sequencing depth across donors.

The CDR3 runs to 15 residues. Worth noting for this clone: The target antigen is unknown.

The receptor was derived from a man in his forties in good health and CMV-seropositive. V is TRBV1 and J is TRBJ2-7; the table gives TRBD1 as D, unverified against the DNA. TRBV1 is tagged as a pseudogene. The specimen sequenced was PBMCs. The CDR3 spells CTSSQGWTGEGEQYF. CDR3 nucleotide sequence: TGCACCAGCAGCCAAGGTTGGACAGGGGAGGGCGAGCAGTACTTC.